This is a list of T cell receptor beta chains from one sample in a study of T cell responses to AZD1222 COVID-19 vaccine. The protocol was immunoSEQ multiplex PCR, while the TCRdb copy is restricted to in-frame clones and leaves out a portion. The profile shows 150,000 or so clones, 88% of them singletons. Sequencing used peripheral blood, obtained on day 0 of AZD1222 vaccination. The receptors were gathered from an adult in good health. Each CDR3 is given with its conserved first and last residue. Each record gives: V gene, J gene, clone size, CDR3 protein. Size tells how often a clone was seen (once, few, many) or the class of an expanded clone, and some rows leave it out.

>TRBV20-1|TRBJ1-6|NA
CSASPGGISPLHF
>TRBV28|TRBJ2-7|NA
CAIGAGVLYEQYF
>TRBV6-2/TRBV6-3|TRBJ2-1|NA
CASSPPGWRSYNEQFF
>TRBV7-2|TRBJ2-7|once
CASSLQRTGGGGEQYF
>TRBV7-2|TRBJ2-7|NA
CASSYGGTFQYSYEQYF
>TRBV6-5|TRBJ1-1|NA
CASSYSGHLSTEAFF
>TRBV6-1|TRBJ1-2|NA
CASSEHQIRPNYGYTF
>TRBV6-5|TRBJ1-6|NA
CASSYSWGTVNSPLHF
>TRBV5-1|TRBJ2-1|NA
CASRADLQGYNEQFF
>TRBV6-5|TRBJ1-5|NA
CASREGHTSNQPQHF
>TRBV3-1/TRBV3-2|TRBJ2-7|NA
CASSYQGVRYEQYF
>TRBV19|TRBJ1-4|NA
CASKHTQGTNEKLFF
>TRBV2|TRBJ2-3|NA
CASSVRQVSTDTQYF
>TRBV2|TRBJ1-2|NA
CASSAGPYGYTF
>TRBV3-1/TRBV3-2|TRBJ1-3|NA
CASSQDVAFRYKGNTIYF
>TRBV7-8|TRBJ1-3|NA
CASSLATGLGNTIYF
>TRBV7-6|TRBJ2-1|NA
CASSSQVGLYNEQFF
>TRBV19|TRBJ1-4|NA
CASSGGGEKLFF
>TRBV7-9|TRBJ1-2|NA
CASSLEATGGGYTF
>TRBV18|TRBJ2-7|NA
CASSPRDSGDHEQYF
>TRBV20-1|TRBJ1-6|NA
CSAVRGALHF
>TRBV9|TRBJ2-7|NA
CASSPRQGTSYEQYF
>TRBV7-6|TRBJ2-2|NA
CASSGAQLINTGELFF
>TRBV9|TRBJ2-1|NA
CASTPSGGLGNEQFF
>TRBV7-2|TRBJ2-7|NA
CASSRDPVSYEQYF
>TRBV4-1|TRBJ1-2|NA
CASSPRDVYGYTF
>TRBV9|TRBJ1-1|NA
CASSTEGASGRTEAFF
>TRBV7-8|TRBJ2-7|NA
CASSYGTGLAGYSYEQYF
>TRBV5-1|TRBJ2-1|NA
CASSISGADNEQFF
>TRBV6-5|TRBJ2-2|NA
CASERDLRTGELFF
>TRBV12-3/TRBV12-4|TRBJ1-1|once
CASRLSVNTEAFF
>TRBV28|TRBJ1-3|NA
CASSFSPRDTSSGNTIYF
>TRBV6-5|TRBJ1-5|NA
CASTPGQGNQPQHF
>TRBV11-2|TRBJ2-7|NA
CASSPGRGGLEQYF
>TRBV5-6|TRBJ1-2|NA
CASSWGTDGYGYTF
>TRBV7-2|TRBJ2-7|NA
CASSLPVRDEQYF
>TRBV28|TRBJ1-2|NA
CASSLHGQGNYGYTF
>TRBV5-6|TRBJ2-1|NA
CASSFRLGQGKAEQFF
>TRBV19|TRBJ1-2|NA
CASIRGHLFTDYGYTF
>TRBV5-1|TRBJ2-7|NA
CASSIRDRGRGEQYF
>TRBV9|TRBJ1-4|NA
CASSVGAATNEKLFF
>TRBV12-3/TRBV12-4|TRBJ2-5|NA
CASRNDREETQYF
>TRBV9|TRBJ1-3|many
CASSVAGQGAGNTIYF
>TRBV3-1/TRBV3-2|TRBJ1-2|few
CASSQQKMSPGFLGNGYTF
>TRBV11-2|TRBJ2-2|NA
CASSLARGPATGELFF
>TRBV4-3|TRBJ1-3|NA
CASSQDQANTIYF
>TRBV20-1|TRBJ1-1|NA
CSAGAEGAFF
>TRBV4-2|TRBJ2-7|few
CASSQDYGENYEQYF
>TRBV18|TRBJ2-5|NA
CASSPVAGGPETQYF
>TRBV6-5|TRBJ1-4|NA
CASSYSGQGREKLFF
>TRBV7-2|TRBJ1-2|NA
CASSSNPGSDYTF
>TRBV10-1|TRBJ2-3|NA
CASSPAGDTQYF
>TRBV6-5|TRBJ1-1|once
CASSYSPGGSQAEAFF
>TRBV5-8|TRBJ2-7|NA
CASSRFGQTSYEQYF